This T cell receptor (beta chain) emerged from a study of cytomegalovirus exposure and HLA in healthy donors. The CDR3 sequence is 13 residues long. CDR1 is ENHRY and CDR2 is SYGVKD in the germline V gene. Trimming stripped 11 bases from V and 5 bases from J, with 16 bases between. This clone was found a few times. PCR primers comprised 60 Vbeta and 13 Jbeta primers. Assay: immunoSEQ multiplex PCR; the TCRdb copy retains only in-frame clones and omits some. The table includes over 200,000 clones, around four fifths detected once. The J gene is TRBJ1-5, the V gene TRBV10-3; a possible D gene is TRBD1 (6 bases). The source is a male donor in good health and CMV-seronegative. Sequencing was done on a sample of PBMCs. The CDR3 nucleotides are TGTGCCGGGGGACCGGGACAAGATCAGCCCCAGCATTTT. Amino acid sequence: CAGGPGQDQPQHF.